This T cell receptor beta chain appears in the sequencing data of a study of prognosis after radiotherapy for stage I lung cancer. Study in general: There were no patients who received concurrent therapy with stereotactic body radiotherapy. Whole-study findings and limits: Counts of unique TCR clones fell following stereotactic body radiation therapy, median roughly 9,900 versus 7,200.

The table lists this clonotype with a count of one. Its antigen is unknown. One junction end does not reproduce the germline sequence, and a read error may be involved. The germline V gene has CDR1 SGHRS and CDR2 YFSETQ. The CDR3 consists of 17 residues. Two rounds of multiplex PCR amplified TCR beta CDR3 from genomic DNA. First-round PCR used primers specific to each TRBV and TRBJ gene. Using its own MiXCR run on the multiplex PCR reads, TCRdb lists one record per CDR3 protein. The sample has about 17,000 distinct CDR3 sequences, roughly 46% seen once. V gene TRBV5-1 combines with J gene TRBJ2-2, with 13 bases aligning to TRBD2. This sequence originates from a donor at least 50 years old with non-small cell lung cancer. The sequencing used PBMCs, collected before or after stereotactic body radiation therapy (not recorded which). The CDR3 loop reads CVSSLAGTSGKTGELFF. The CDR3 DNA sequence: TGCGTCAGCAGCTTGGCCGGGACTAGCGGGAAGACCGGGGAGCTGTTTTTT.